This TCR beta chain was captured in a study of blood T cell repertoires in COVID-19. As for the study in general: Samples representing acute and convalescent COVID-19 were sourced from the United States, Italy and Spain.

In the original processing: Reference gene primer amplification gave estimated nucleated cell counts. Produced via immunoSEQ multiplex PCR; TCRdb's table is partial and in-frame only. That table supplies the V and J calls and clone size; D and trimming were determined from the DNA. The sample includes some 93,000 clones, roughly four fifths seen only once; the top ten take about 10%. The CDR3 contains 16 residues. Germline V gene lookup returns CDR1 SEHNR and CDR2 FQNEAQ (reference sequence). The junction had 10 bases not matched to a gene; V was cut back by 4 bases and J by 6 bases. The TCR was taken from a man in his 70s with acute or convalescent COVID-19. V usage is TRBV7-9 and J usage is TRBJ1-4, with TRBD1 matching over 8 bases. Sequences were obtained from peripheral blood. The CDR3 loop is CASSWRTGRYDEKLFF. In DNA form, the CDR3 reads TGTGCCAGCAGCTGGAGGACAGGGAGATACGATGAAAAACTGTTTTTT.